This T cell receptor (beta chain) is drawn from a study of T cells in tuberculosis. Findings and caveats of the study: Active tuberculosis TCR-alpha repertoires lay closer to GMM-specific TCRs than IGRA-negative controls, suggesting clonal expansion.

As concerns this clone: What it binds is not known.

Indicated time point: new active TB diagnosis, blood taken before or within 7 days of starting treatment. Each donor contributed 85,000 to 100,000 T cells on average, unsorted. Clones were sequenced by immunoSEQ multiplex PCR, and TCRdb holds only the in-frame ones, with some missing. In the table there are 35,000 to 45,000 clones, roughly 95% of which are singletons. CDR3 length equals 15 residues. Germline assignment: CDR1 SGDLS and CDR2 YYNGEE. V was shortened by 2 bases and J by 4 bases, with 14 bases between the two germline ends. The chain recombines TRBV9 with TRBJ2-3; TRBD2 might be the D (7 bases). The sequencing here drew on PBMCs, taken at tuberculosis diagnosis. The receptor comes from an adult with tuberculosis. In nucleotides, the CDR3 is TGTGCCAGCAGCGTGTTAACAGGGAGGGCAGATACGCAGTATTTT. Its protein product is CASSVLTGRADTQYF.